These T cell receptor beta chains were read from a single sample in a study of T-cell memory formation after mild COVID-19. TCRdb redid the calling of the 5' RACE reads with MiXCR, one entry per CDR3 protein. The repertoire holds 90,000 to 120,000 distinct CDR3 sequences, with over 8.5% as singletons. Sequences were obtained from PBMCs or a T cell subset sorted from them (not recorded which). The source of these receptors is a man between 18 and 35 years old who had mild COVID-19 (a few samples of this study predate the infection). Cell type and time point are not known. Both conserved end residues are part of each CDR3. The D gene is left open where the match is weak. Clone size is stated in some rows and not others, as once, few, many or a class when expanded.

d_gene: TRBD2
v_gene: TRBV7-3
j_gene: TRBJ2-3
len: 14
abundance: -
CDR3aa: CASSPGLGADTQYF
CDR3nt: TGTGCCAGCAGCCCCGGACTAGGGGCAGATACGCAGTATTTT

d_gene: TRBD2
v_gene: TRBV7-9
j_gene: TRBJ2-1
len: 15
abundance: many
CDR3aa: CASSKTGGPHNEQFF
CDR3nt: TGTGCCAGCAGCAAAACGGGGGGGCCCCACAATGAGCAGTTCTTC

d_gene: -
v_gene: TRBV9
j_gene: TRBJ2-3
len: 16
abundance: -
CDR3aa: CASSVGSRGMTDTQYF
CDR3nt: TGTGCCAGCAGCGTAGGCTCCCGGGGGATGACAGATACGCAGTATTTT

d_gene: -
v_gene: TRBV15
j_gene: TRBJ2-2
len: 14
abundance: many
CDR3aa: CATSGRAPPGELFF
CDR3nt: TGTGCCACCAGCGGGCGGGCCCCGCCCGGGGAGCTGTTTTTT

d_gene: -
v_gene: TRBV7-3
j_gene: TRBJ2-2
len: 13
abundance: few
CDR3aa: CASSTTDTGELFF
CDR3nt: TGTGCCAGCAGCACGACAGACACCGGGGAGCTGTTTTTT

d_gene: TRBD2
v_gene: TRBV5-1
j_gene: TRBJ2-3
len: 18
abundance: -
CDR3aa: CASREAPAGTSFEDTQYF
CDR3nt: TGCGCCAGCAGAGAAGCCCCCGCCGGGACTAGTTTTGAAGATACGCAGTATTTT

d_gene: TRBD2
v_gene: TRBV9
j_gene: TRBJ2-1
len: 17
abundance: -
CDR3aa: CASSVGRGGGSYNEQFF
CDR3nt: TGTGCCAGCAGCGTAGGGCGTGGCGGGGGTTCCTACAATGAGCAGTTCTTC

d_gene: -
v_gene: TRBV20-1
j_gene: TRBJ1-3
len: 13
abundance: once
CDR3aa: CSARVPTGNTIYF
CDR3nt: TGCAGTGCTAGAGTCCCGACTGGAAACACCATATATTTT

d_gene: -
v_gene: TRBV11-2
j_gene: TRBJ2-6
len: 12
abundance: many
CDR3aa: CASRTGANVLTF
CDR3nt: TGTGCCAGCAGAACTGGGGCCAACGTCCTGACTTTC

d_gene: -
v_gene: TRBV7-2
j_gene: TRBJ2-3
len: 14
abundance: -
CDR3aa: CASSFGVSTDTQYF
CDR3nt: TGTGCCAGCAGCTTCGGGGTTAGCACAGATACGCAGTATTTT

d_gene: -
v_gene: TRBV20-1
j_gene: TRBJ2-1
len: 14
abundance: many
CDR3aa: CSARGRDNYNEQFF
CDR3nt: TGCAGTGCTAGAGGAAGGGACAACTACAATGAGCAGTTCTTC

d_gene: TRBD2
v_gene: TRBV28
j_gene: TRBJ2-1
len: 16
abundance: -
CDR3aa: CASSLASGSSYNEQFF
CDR3nt: TGTGCCAGCAGTCTCGCTAGCGGTAGCTCCTACAATGAGCAGTTCTTC

d_gene: TRBD1
v_gene: TRBV4-3
j_gene: TRBJ2-4
len: 14
abundance: -
CDR3aa: CASSRGQGQDIQYF
CDR3nt: TGCGCCAGCAGCCGGGGACAGGGGCAGGACATTCAGTACTTC

d_gene: -
v_gene: TRBV29-1
j_gene: TRBJ2-2
len: 13
abundance: few
CDR3aa: CSVLGVNTGELFF
CDR3nt: TGCAGCGTTCTCGGGGTGAACACCGGGGAGCTGTTTTTT

d_gene: -
v_gene: TRBV7-2
j_gene: TRBJ2-2
len: 15
abundance: -
CDR3aa: CASSLLASLTGELFF
CDR3nt: TGTGCCAGCAGCTTATTGGCTAGCCTCACCGGGGAGCTGTTTTTT

d_gene: -
v_gene: TRBV7-9
j_gene: TRBJ2-2
len: 14
abundance: -
CDR3aa: CASRTRGDHGELFF
CDR3nt: TGTGCCAGCCGCACTCGTGGGGATCACGGGGAGCTGTTTTTT

d_gene: -
v_gene: TRBV7-9
j_gene: TRBJ2-1
len: 12
abundance: many
CDR3aa: CASSLASNEQFF
CDR3nt: TGTGCCAGCAGCTTAGCTAGCAATGAGCAGTTCTTC

d_gene: TRBD2
v_gene: TRBV4-1
j_gene: TRBJ2-4
len: 16
abundance: few
CDR3aa: CASSHHERLAGNIQYF
CDR3nt: TGCGCCAGCAGCCACCACGAGAGACTAGCGGGAAACATTCAGTACTTC

d_gene: -
v_gene: TRBV5-6
j_gene: TRBJ2-1
len: 12
abundance: -
CDR3aa: CASSLQANEQFF
CDR3nt: TGTGCCAGCAGCTTGCAGGCCAATGAGCAGTTCTTC

d_gene: -
v_gene: TRBV28
j_gene: TRBJ1-2
len: 19
abundance: few
CDR3aa: CASSFIAAGLLLRGYGYTF
CDR3nt: TGTGCCAGCAGTTTTATTGCGGCAGGGCTACTACTACGGGGCTATGGCTACACCTTC

d_gene: -
v_gene: TRBV5-1
j_gene: TRBJ2-2
len: 16
abundance: few
CDR3aa: CASRGASDPNTGELFF
CDR3nt: TGCGCCAGCAGAGGTGCTTCGGACCCGAACACCGGGGAGCTGTTTTTT

d_gene: -
v_gene: TRBV5-1
j_gene: TRBJ2-3
len: 15
abundance: many
CDR3aa: CASSLYSGGTDTQYF
CDR3nt: TGCGCCAGCAGCTTGTATAGCGGAGGGACAGATACGCAGTATTTT

d_gene: TRBD2
v_gene: TRBV3-1
j_gene: TRBJ2-1
len: 15
abundance: few
CDR3aa: CASSQVARGGLGQFF
CDR3nt: TGTGCCAGCAGCCAAGTCGCGCGGGGGGGCCTGGGGCAGTTCTTC

d_gene: -
v_gene: TRBV30
j_gene: TRBJ1-3
len: 15
abundance: many
CDR3aa: CAWSVPGGPGNTIYF
CDR3nt: TGTGCCTGGAGTGTACCAGGAGGGCCCGGAAACACCATATATTTT

d_gene: TRBD2
v_gene: TRBV9
j_gene: TRBJ2-3
len: 14
abundance: -
CDR3aa: CASSVETSADTQYF
CDR3nt: TGTGCCAGCAGCGTAGAGACTAGCGCAGATACGCAGTATTTT

d_gene: -
v_gene: TRBV7-9
j_gene: TRBJ2-1
len: 16
abundance: few
CDR3aa: CASNPPHPGPSAEQFF
CDR3nt: TGTGCCAGCAATCCCCCCCACCCGGGGCCTAGTGCCGAGCAGTTCTTC

d_gene: -
v_gene: TRBV9
j_gene: TRBJ1-2
len: 13
abundance: -
CDR3aa: CASSGREAYGYTF
CDR3nt: TGTGCCAGCAGCGGGCGGGAGGCCTATGGCTACACCTTC

d_gene: -
v_gene: TRBV18
j_gene: TRBJ2-2
len: 16
abundance: few
CDR3aa: CASSLRPAWDTGELFF
CDR3nt: TGTGCCAGCTCACTAAGGCCAGCGTGGGACACCGGGGAGCTGTTTTTT

d_gene: -
v_gene: TRBV6-5
j_gene: TRBJ2-1
len: 15
abundance: -
CDR3aa: CASSVGQGMLNEQFF
CDR3nt: TGTGCCAGCTCTGTAGGGCAGGGGATGTTGAATGAGCAGTTCTTC

d_gene: -
v_gene: TRBV7-9
j_gene: TRBJ1-6
len: 16
abundance: many
CDR3aa: CASSLGEAGWESPLHF
CDR3nt: TGTGCCAGCAGCTTAGGGGAAGCAGGGTGGGAATCACCCCTCCACTTT

d_gene: TRBD1
v_gene: TRBV20-1
j_gene: TRBJ2-2
len: 17
abundance: -
CDR3aa: CSARDYRGQGNTGELFF
CDR3nt: TGCAGTGCTAGAGATTATAGGGGACAGGGTAACACCGGGGAGCTGTTTTTT

d_gene: TRBD2
v_gene: TRBV7-8
j_gene: TRBJ2-5
len: 17
abundance: few
CDR3aa: CASSLAAGTSAFETQYF
CDR3nt: TGTGCCAGCAGCTTAGCGGCCGGGACTAGCGCTTTTGAGACCCAGTACTTC

d_gene: TRBD1
v_gene: TRBV15
j_gene: TRBJ2-7
len: 17
abundance: -
CDR3aa: CATSRDSGQGATYEQYF
CDR3nt: TGTGCCACCAGCAGAGATTCAGGGCAGGGGGCAACCTACGAGCAGTACTTC

d_gene: TRBD2
v_gene: TRBV7-8
j_gene: TRBJ2-5
len: 16
abundance: many
CDR3aa: CASSPGLAGGQETQYF
CDR3nt: TGTGCCAGCAGCCCGGGACTAGCGGGCGGGCAAGAGACCCAGTACTTC

d_gene: TRBD1
v_gene: TRBV20-1
j_gene: TRBJ1-5
len: 19
abundance: few
CDR3aa: CSATQSPGQGFGSNQPQHF
CDR3nt: TGCAGTGCAACCCAGAGCCCGGGACAGGGGTTTGGGAGCAATCAGCCCCAGCATTTT

d_gene: TRBD1
v_gene: TRBV29-1
j_gene: TRBJ2-7
len: 13
abundance: many
CDR3aa: CSVSTGAFYEQYF
CDR3nt: TGCAGCGTATCGACAGGGGCCTTCTACGAGCAGTACTTC

d_gene: TRBD2
v_gene: TRBV10-3
j_gene: TRBJ2-3
len: 15
abundance: -
CDR3aa: CAIRRTSGDTDTQYF
CDR3nt: TGTGCCATCAGGAGGACTAGCGGGGACACAGATACGCAGTATTTT

d_gene: -
v_gene: TRBV7-8
j_gene: TRBJ1-4
len: 11
abundance: medium-sized
CDR3aa: CASSFGEKLFF
CDR3nt: TGTGCCAGCAGCTTTGGGGAAAAACTGTTTTTT

d_gene: -
v_gene: TRBV4-3
j_gene: TRBJ2-5
len: 15
abundance: -
CDR3aa: CASSQSPSFRETQYF
CDR3nt: TGCGCCAGCAGCCAATCCCCGTCCTTTAGGGAGACCCAGTACTTC

d_gene: -
v_gene: TRBV2
j_gene: TRBJ2-1
len: 15
abundance: -
CDR3aa: CASSDGGAPYNEQFF
CDR3nt: TGTGCCAGCAGTGATGGTGGGGCCCCCTACAATGAGCAGTTCTTC

d_gene: TRBD2
v_gene: TRBV7-2
j_gene: TRBJ2-1
len: 15
abundance: few
CDR3aa: CASRLSGGLNNEQFF
CDR3nt: TGTGCCAGCAGGTTGAGCGGGGGTTTGAATAATGAGCAGTTCTTC